Sequencing of this T cell receptor beta chain was carried out in a study of cytomegalovirus exposure and HLA in healthy donors. Findings and caveats of the study: TCR beta chains numbering roughly 150 were designated cytomegalovirus-associated.

As for this clone: Its matching antigen is unknown.

The PCR employed 60 Vbeta primers together with 13 Jbeta primers. Sequencing was performed with immunoSEQ multiplex PCR; in TCRdb, only in-frame clones are kept and a portion is missing. This sample carries 200,000 to 250,000 clones, with 0.75% to 1% going to the ten biggest clones. Trimming removed 7 bases from V and 0 bases from J, with 20 bases in between. From germline, CDR1 is MNHEY and CDR2 SMNVEV (reference sequence). CDR3 length: 17 residues. The receptor's source is a woman in her twenties or thirties in good health and CMV-seropositive. This chain links TRBV27 with TRBJ2-3, with a tentative D call TRBD2 (7 bases). Sequencing was performed on PBMCs. CDR3 residues: CASKQWSGGGSTDTQYF. The CDR3 DNA follows: TGTGCCAGCAAACAGTGGAGTGGCGGGGGCAGCACAGATACGCAGTATTTT.